Each of the 7 T cell receptor beta chains below was sequenced from the same sample in a study of shared clonotypes between healthy human individuals. Generated by immunoSEQ multiplex PCR, the TCRdb table keeps only in-frame clones and is missing some. The table has approximately 1,500,000 clones, roughly 95% seen once. Material for sequencing was naive CD4+ T cells sorted from blood. Subset described: CD45RA+ positively selected. These receptor sequences come from a man aged 30 to 45 in good health.

The rearrangement joins TRBV19 to TRBJ2-1, with 10 positions matching TRBD1. V lost 6 bases, J lost 7 bases, and 9 bases stayed unmatched. Per germline, CDR1 LNHDA and CDR2 SQIVND (reference sequence). This CDR3 has 15 residues. CDR3 sequence reads: CASSAGTGARNEQFF. The CDR3 DNA follows: TGTGCCAGTAGCGCCGGGACAGGGGCACGGAATGAGCAGTTCTTC.

The chain has TRBV9 and TRBJ1-3, with D hard to call. The CDR3 spans 15 residues. Per germline, CDR1 SGDLS and CDR2 YYNGEE. Trimming pared 4 bases from V and 0 bases from J, leaving 11 bases between. The CDR3 reads CASSPRHGSGNTIYF. The CDR3 nucleotides are TGTGCCAGCAGCCCCAGACACGGCTCTGGAAACACCATATATTTT.

This sequence joins TRBV9 and TRBJ2-1, with 11 positions matching TRBD2. Germline CDR1 reads SGDLS; CDR2 reads YYNGEE. Trimming removed 4 bases from V and 4 bases from J; junction bases left unmatched: 4. The CDR3 extends over 15 amino acids. The CDR3 DNA sequence: TGTGCCAGCAGCTTGACTAGCGGGGAGTACAATGAGCAGTTCTTC. It is translated as CASSLTSGEYNEQFF. Looking up the rest from reference TRBV9 and TRBJ2-1 gives the full variable domain: DSGVTQTPKHLITATGQRVTLRCSPRSGDLSVYWYQQSLDQGLQFLIQYYNGEERAKGNILERFSAQQFPDLHSELNLSSLELGDSALYFCASSLTSGEYNEQFFGPGTRLTVL.

This chain uses TRBV5-1 with TRBJ2-7; TRBD1 matches 10 bases. With 10 bases clipped from V and 9 bases from J, the junction kept 10 bases outside the gene matches. Germline CDR1 reads SGHRS; CDR2 reads YFSETQ. The CDR3 runs 12 residues. This chain's CDR3 is CAGRDRGPVQYF. The CDR3 bases are TGCGCCGGGAGGGACAGGGGCCCTGTGCAGTACTTC.

V and J are TRBV18 and TRBJ2-3, with 10 bases matching TRBD2. With V trimmed by 2 bases and J by 0 bases, 8 bases remained unmatched. The CDR3 is made up of 18 amino acids. From germline, CDR1 is KGHSH and CDR2 LQKENI. Here the CDR3 DNA reads TGTGCCAGCTCACCAATCTCGACTAGCGGGCATAGCACAGATACGCAGTATTTT. Translating gives CASSPISTSGHSTDTQYF.

This chain joins TRBV5-1 and TRBJ2-2; tentatively, D is TRBD2 (5 bases). Germline V lookup: CDR1 SGHRS, CDR2 YFSETQ. The V end lost 4 bases, the J end lost 0 bases, and 13 bases lay between the germline ends. The CDR3 is 16 amino acids. The CDR3, as DNA: TGCGCCAGCAGCCTCGATCCGGGGACGAACACCGGGGAGCTGTTTTTT. It encodes CASSLDPGTNTGELFF.

The rearrangement links TRBV19 to TRBJ2-3, with 8 positions matching TRBD1. V shed 1 base, J shed 1 base, and the junction held 4 bases outside the gene matches. Germline lookup yields CDR1 LNHDA and CDR2 SQIVND (reference sequence). This CDR3 has 16 residues. The CDR3 DNA is TGTGCCAGTAGTATAGCTCACAGGGGGGGCACAGATACGCAGTATTTT. It codes for CASSIAHRGGTDTQYF.